Listed below are T cell receptor beta chains from one sample, sequenced in a study of T cell repertoires and HLA-DP antigens. These receptors' targets are unknown. This table comes from immunoSEQ multiplex PCR, and its TCRdb copy is limited to in-frame clones, with some not included. Of 65,000 to 90,000 clones in the sample, over 75% are singletons; the top ten hold approximately 1.4%. The source material was CD4+ T cells from PBMCs. These receptors were obtained from a man aged 55 to 69 in good health and CMV-seronegative. CDR3s include the opening cysteine and the closing phenylalanine or tryptophan. Each record gives: D gene, clone size, V gene, J gene, CDR3 protein, CDR3 DNA. D genes are given only for firm matches. Clone size appears in some rows only: once, few, many, or a class for an expanded clone.

d_gene: NA; abundance: NA; v_gene: TRBV7-9; j_gene: TRBJ2-2; CDR3aa: CASSSDTRGYTGELFF; CDR3nt: TGTGCCAGCAGCTCTGATACGAGGGGCTACACCGGGGAGCTGTTTTTT
d_gene: NA; abundance: NA; v_gene: TRBV2; j_gene: TRBJ1-5; CDR3aa: CASTRTENNQPQHF; CDR3nt: TGTGCCAGCACCAGGACAGAAAACAATCAGCCCCAGCATTTT
d_gene: NA; abundance: few; v_gene: TRBV30; j_gene: TRBJ1-5; CDR3aa: CAWSEGQPGNQPQHF; CDR3nt: TGTGCCTGGAGTGAAGGGCAGCCGGGCAATCAGCCCCAGCATTTT
d_gene: TRBD2; abundance: NA; v_gene: TRBV4-1; j_gene: TRBJ2-1; CDR3aa: CASSLRLAGSYNEQFF; CDR3nt: TGCGCCAGCAGCCTTAGACTAGCGGGAAGCTACAATGAGCAGTTCTTC
d_gene: TRBD1; abundance: NA; v_gene: TRBV4-3; j_gene: TRBJ1-4; CDR3aa: CASSQNRGLNEKLFF; CDR3nt: TGCGCCAGCAGCCAGAACAGGGGCCTAAATGAAAAACTGTTTTTT
d_gene: NA; abundance: NA; v_gene: TRBV7-9; j_gene: TRBJ1-1; CDR3aa: CASSLGSRAEAFF; CDR3nt: TGTGCCAGCAGCTTAGGGTCGAGGGCTGAAGCTTTCTTT
d_gene: TRBD1; abundance: once; v_gene: TRBV7-2; j_gene: TRBJ1-1; CDR3aa: CASSSRQGSTEAFF; CDR3nt: TGTGCCAGCAGCTCACGACAGGGGTCCACTGAAGCTTTCTTT
d_gene: NA; abundance: NA; v_gene: TRBV11-2; j_gene: TRBJ1-4; CDR3aa: CASSLGGEKLFF; CDR3nt: TGTGCCAGCAGCTTAGGGGGGGAAAAACTGTTTTTT
d_gene: NA; abundance: NA; v_gene: TRBV30; j_gene: TRBJ2-5; CDR3aa: CAWSMGLQETQYF; CDR3nt: TGTGCCTGGAGCATGGGACTCCAAGAGACCCAGTACTTC
d_gene: NA; abundance: NA; v_gene: TRBV11-1; j_gene: TRBJ1-6; CDR3aa: CASSLTGNNSPLHF; CDR3nt: TGTGCCAGCAGCTTAACAGGGAATAATTCACCCCTCCACTTT
d_gene: TRBD1; abundance: NA; v_gene: TRBV6-1; j_gene: TRBJ1-1; CDR3aa: CASSESSRGRAFF; CDR3nt: TGTGCCAGCAGTGAATCTTCCAGGGGGAGAGCTTTCTTT
d_gene: TRBD2; abundance: once; v_gene: TRBV2; j_gene: TRBJ2-1; CDR3aa: CASSVLLADNEQFF; CDR3nt: TGTGCCAGCAGTGTTTTACTAGCGGACAATGAGCAGTTCTTC
d_gene: NA; abundance: NA; v_gene: TRBV30; j_gene: TRBJ1-1; CDR3aa: CAWSVRGRNTEAFF; CDR3nt: TGTGCCTGGAGTGTACGGGGACGGAACACTGAAGCTTTCTTT
d_gene: NA; abundance: NA; v_gene: TRBV10-1; j_gene: TRBJ1-1; CDR3aa: CAGRQDRLIGRVNTEAFF; CDR3nt: TGCGCCGGGAGACAGGACCGCTTAATAGGAAGGGTGAACACTGAAGCTTTCTTT
d_gene: TRBD1; abundance: NA; v_gene: TRBV4-3; j_gene: TRBJ1-2; CDR3aa: CASSRDRGANMGYTF; CDR3nt: TGCGCCAGCAGCCGGGACAGGGGGGCCAATATGGGCTACACCTTC
d_gene: TRBD1; abundance: NA; v_gene: TRBV14; j_gene: TRBJ1-1; CDR3aa: CASSPRQGRGTEAFF; CDR3nt: TGTGCCAGCAGCCCTAGACAGGGAAGGGGGACTGAAGCTTTCTTT
d_gene: NA; abundance: NA; v_gene: TRBV7-9; j_gene: TRBJ2-3; CDR3aa: CASSSSTWTDTQYF; CDR3nt: TGTGCCAGCAGCTCATCGACATGGACAGATACGCAGTATTTT
d_gene: TRBD2; abundance: NA; v_gene: TRBV7-7; j_gene: TRBJ2-3; CDR3aa: CASSQSGGGGNTQYF; CDR3nt: TGTGCCAGCAGCCAAAGCGGGGGGGGCGGGAATACGCAGTATTTT
d_gene: NA; abundance: NA; v_gene: TRBV7-2; j_gene: TRBJ1-2; CDR3aa: CASSEDTNYGYTF; CDR3nt: TGTGCCAGCAGCGAAGACACGAACTATGGCTACACCTTC
d_gene: TRBD1; abundance: NA; v_gene: TRBV7-9; j_gene: TRBJ1-4; CDR3aa: CASSPAGGAGKLFF; CDR3nt: TGTGCCAGCAGCCCTGCAGGGGGCGCGGGGAAACTGTTTTTT
d_gene: NA; abundance: NA; v_gene: TRBV7-2; j_gene: TRBJ2-3; CDR3aa: CASSLFARARTDTQYF; CDR3nt: TGTGCCAGCAGCTTATTCGCCCGAGCTCGCACAGATACGCAGTATTTT
d_gene: NA; abundance: NA; v_gene: TRBV10-1; j_gene: TRBJ1-1; CDR3aa: CASRGDTEAFF; CDR3nt: TGCGCCAGCCGAGGGGACACTGAAGCTTTCTTT
d_gene: TRBD2; abundance: NA; v_gene: TRBV5-6; j_gene: TRBJ2-1; CDR3aa: CASSLGMKLAGGQQFF; CDR3nt: TGTGCCAGCAGCTTGGGGATGAAGCTAGCGGGGGGGCAGCAGTTCTTC
d_gene: TRBD2; abundance: NA; v_gene: TRBV28; j_gene: TRBJ2-3; CDR3aa: CASSKQRGGTDTQYF; CDR3nt: TGTGCCAGCAGTAAACAGCGGGGGGGCACAGATACGCAGTATTTT
d_gene: TRBD2; abundance: NA; v_gene: TRBV27; j_gene: TRBJ2-2; CDR3aa: CASSTSGRRTGELFF; CDR3nt: TGTGCCAGCAGTACTAGCGGGAGGCGCACCGGGGAGCTGTTTTTT